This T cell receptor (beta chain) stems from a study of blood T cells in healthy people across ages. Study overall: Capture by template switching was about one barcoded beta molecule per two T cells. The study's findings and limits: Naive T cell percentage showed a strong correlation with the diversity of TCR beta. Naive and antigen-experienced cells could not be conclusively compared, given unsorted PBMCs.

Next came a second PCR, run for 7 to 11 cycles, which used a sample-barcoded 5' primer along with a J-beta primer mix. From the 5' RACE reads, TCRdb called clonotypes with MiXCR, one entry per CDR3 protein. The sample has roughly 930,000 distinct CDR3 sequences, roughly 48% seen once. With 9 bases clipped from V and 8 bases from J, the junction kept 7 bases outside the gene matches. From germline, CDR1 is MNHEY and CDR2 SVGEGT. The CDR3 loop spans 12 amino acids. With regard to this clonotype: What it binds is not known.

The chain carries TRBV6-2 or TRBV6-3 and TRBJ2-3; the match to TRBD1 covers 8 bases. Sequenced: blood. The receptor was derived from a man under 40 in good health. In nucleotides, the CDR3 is TGTGCCAGTAATACCGGACAGGGTACGCAGTATTTT. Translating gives CASNTGQGTQYF.